The rows below give T cell receptor beta chains drawn from one sample of a study of long-term antiretroviral therapy in people with HIV. Sequencing used immunoSEQ multiplex PCR; TCRdb keeps in-frame clones, though not all of them. This table holds more than 11,000 clones, 75% to 85% found once. Sequenced here: unsorted PBMCs, sampled 0.4 years after starting antiretroviral therapy. All receptors come from a young man with HIV. Each CDR3 is given with its conserved first and last residue. Fields, in order: D gene, V gene, J gene, clone size, CDR3 protein, CDR3 DNA. D genes are given only for firm matches. Clone size appears in some rows only: once, few, many, or a class for an expanded clone.

D gene: TRBD2
V gene: TRBV7-2
J gene: TRBJ2-7
clone size: few
CDR3 protein: CASSPRLAGVSYEQYF
CDR3 DNA: TGTGCCAGCAGCCCTAGGCTAGCGGGAGTCTCCTACGAGCAGTACTTC

D gene: -
V gene: TRBV5-8
J gene: TRBJ2-3
clone size: -
CDR3 protein: CASSFSGFGTDTQYF
CDR3 DNA: TGTGCCAGCAGCTTTAGCGGTTTCGGCACAGATACGCAGTATTTT

D gene: TRBD1
V gene: TRBV18
J gene: TRBJ2-6
clone size: -
CDR3 protein: CASSQGTGLFSGANVLTF
CDR3 DNA: TGTGCCAGCTCACAAGGGACAGGACTATTCTCTGGGGCCAACGTCCTGACTTTC

D gene: TRBD1
V gene: TRBV9
J gene: TRBJ2-2
clone size: -
CDR3 protein: CASSVGTVDTGELFF
CDR3 DNA: TGTGCCAGCAGCGTTGGGACAGTCGACACCGGGGAGCTGTTTTTT

D gene: -
V gene: TRBV7-3
J gene: TRBJ1-1
clone size: -
CDR3 protein: CASSLEGLNTEAFF
CDR3 DNA: TGTGCCAGCAGCTTAGAGGGCCTGAACACTGAAGCTTTCTTT

D gene: -
V gene: TRBV19
J gene: TRBJ1-1
clone size: medium-sized
CDR3 protein: CASSTQGIFAEAFF
CDR3 DNA: TGTGCCAGTAGTACCCAGGGTATATTCGCTGAAGCTTTCTTT

D gene: -
V gene: TRBV5-5
J gene: TRBJ2-5
clone size: -
CDR3 protein: CASSLKGTETQYF
CDR3 DNA: TGTGCCAGCAGCCTTAAGGGTACTGAGACCCAGTACTTC

D gene: -
V gene: TRBV5-1
J gene: TRBJ2-5
clone size: -
CDR3 protein: CASSLARRETQYF
CDR3 DNA: TGCGCCAGCAGCTTGGCCAGGAGGGAGACCCAGTACTTC

D gene: -
V gene: TRBV6-1
J gene: TRBJ2-3
clone size: -
CDR3 protein: CASSELYSTDTQYF
CDR3 DNA: TGTGCCAGCAGTGAACTCTATAGCACAGATACGCAGTATTTT

D gene: TRBD2
V gene: TRBV10-1
J gene: TRBJ2-1
clone size: -
CDR3 protein: CASSGGGRAVYNEQFF
CDR3 DNA: TGCGCCAGCAGTGGGGGCGGGAGGGCCGTCTACAATGAGCAGTTCTTC

D gene: -
V gene: TRBV19
J gene: TRBJ2-1
clone size: -
CDR3 protein: CASSPNPNEQFF
CDR3 DNA: TGTGCCAGTAGCCCAAACCCCAATGAGCAGTTCTTC

D gene: -
V gene: TRBV5-4
J gene: TRBJ2-3
clone size: -
CDR3 protein: CASSLAWQVRTDTQYF
CDR3 DNA: TGTGCCAGCAGCTTGGCTTGGCAGGTCCGCACAGATACGCAGTATTTT

D gene: -
V gene: TRBV13
J gene: TRBJ1-5
clone size: few
CDR3 protein: CASSLGNGNQPQHF
CDR3 DNA: TGTGCCAGCAGCTTAGGCAACGGTAATCAGCCCCAGCATTTT

D gene: TRBD1
V gene: TRBV30
J gene: TRBJ2-2
clone size: -
CDR3 protein: CAWNERTGVTGELFF
CDR3 DNA: TGTGCCTGGAACGAGAGGACAGGGGTCACCGGGGAGCTGTTTTTT

D gene: TRBD1
V gene: TRBV4-1
J gene: TRBJ2-1
clone size: -
CDR3 protein: CASSQAAGGAYNEQFF
CDR3 DNA: TGCGCCAGCAGCCAAGCTGCAGGGGGCGCCTACAATGAGCAGTTCTTC

D gene: TRBD2
V gene: TRBV9
J gene: TRBJ2-3
clone size: -
CDR3 protein: CASSPRTSGASTDTQYF
CDR3 DNA: TGTGCCAGCAGCCCGCGGACTAGCGGGGCTAGCACAGATACGCAGTATTTT

D gene: -
V gene: TRBV29-1
J gene: TRBJ2-7
clone size: -
CDR3 protein: CSVEDRCYEQYF
CDR3 DNA: TGCAGCGTTGAAGATCGATGCTACGAGCAGTACTTC

D gene: -
V gene: TRBV6-1
J gene: TRBJ2-3
clone size: -
CDR3 protein: CASSEIAGAGSTDTQYF
CDR3 DNA: TGTGCCAGCAGTGAAATTGCGGGGGCGGGGAGCACAGATACGCAGTATTTT

D gene: -
V gene: TRBV4-1
J gene: TRBJ2-7
clone size: -
CDR3 protein: CASSQDGGMNEQYF
CDR3 DNA: TGCGCCAGCAGCCAGGACGGAGGGATGAACGAGCAGTACTTC

D gene: TRBD1
V gene: TRBV14
J gene: TRBJ2-1
clone size: -
CDR3 protein: CASSDLLGQGGRGSYNEQFF
CDR3 DNA: TGTGCCAGCAGCGACCTCTTAGGACAGGGGGGCCGGGGATCCTACAATGAGCAGTTCTTC

D gene: -
V gene: TRBV5-4
J gene: TRBJ2-7
clone size: -
CDR3 protein: CASSPSPFYEQYF
CDR3 DNA: TGTGCCAGCAGCCCAAGCCCTTTTTACGAGCAGTACTTC

D gene: -
V gene: TRBV18
J gene: TRBJ2-3
clone size: -
CDR3 protein: CASSPGTITDTQYF
CDR3 DNA: TGTGCCAGCTCACCCGGGACAATCACAGATACGCAGTATTTT

D gene: TRBD2
V gene: TRBV5-1
J gene: TRBJ2-3
clone size: -
CDR3 protein: CASSRGLYTDTQYF
CDR3 DNA: TGCGCCAGCAGCAGGGGACTATACACAGATACGCAGTATTTT

D gene: -
V gene: TRBV7-2
J gene: TRBJ2-7
clone size: -
CDR3 protein: CASSREGGRDEQYF
CDR3 DNA: TGTGCCAGCAGCCGCGAGGGCGGGCGGGACGAGCAGTACTTC

D gene: -
V gene: TRBV14
J gene: TRBJ1-1
clone size: once
CDR3 protein: CASSQGTFMNTEAFF
CDR3 DNA: TGTGCCAGCAGCCAAGGCACGTTTATGAACACTGAAGCTTTCTTT

D gene: -
V gene: TRBV6-5
J gene: TRBJ2-5
clone size: -
CDR3 protein: CASSSSFLAKETQYF
CDR3 DNA: TGTGCCAGCAGTAGCTCTTTTCTAGCGAAAGAGACCCAGTACTTC

D gene: -
V gene: TRBV10-3
J gene: TRBJ2-5
clone size: -
CDR3 protein: CAISESRDTSGTQYF
CDR3 DNA: TGTGCCATCAGTGAGTCTCGAGACACCAGTGGGACCCAGTACTTC

D gene: TRBD1
V gene: TRBV10-2
J gene: TRBJ1-4
clone size: few
CDR3 protein: CASSVEDRGAGEKLFF
CDR3 DNA: TGCGCCAGCAGCGTGGAGGACAGGGGTGCGGGAGAAAAACTGTTTTTT

D gene: -
V gene: TRBV7-9
J gene: TRBJ1-1
clone size: -
CDR3 protein: CASSFRTEAFF
CDR3 DNA: TGTGCCAGCAGCTTCCGAACTGAAGCTTTCTTT

D gene: TRBD1
V gene: TRBV6-1
J gene: TRBJ1-2
clone size: -
CDR3 protein: CASRERQGVNYGYTF
CDR3 DNA: TGTGCCAGCAGGGAACGACAGGGGGTAAACTATGGCTACACCTTC

D gene: -
V gene: TRBV10-2
J gene: TRBJ2-7
clone size: -
CDR3 protein: CASSDAGAVYEQYF
CDR3 DNA: TGCGCCAGCAGTGATGCGGGGGCTGTATACGAGCAGTACTTC

D gene: -
V gene: TRBV5-1
J gene: TRBJ1-1
clone size: few
CDR3 protein: CASSLGGENEAFF
CDR3 DNA: TGCGCCAGCAGCTTGGGAGGTGAGAATGAAGCTTTCTTT

D gene: TRBD2
V gene: TRBV27
J gene: TRBJ2-3
clone size: -
CDR3 protein: CASRRAGGKDTQYF
CDR3 DNA: TGTGCCAGCAGACGGGCGGGAGGGAAAGATACGCAGTATTTT

D gene: -
V gene: TRBV6-4
J gene: TRBJ1-1
clone size: -
CDR3 protein: CASSDSWGNTEAFF
CDR3 DNA: TGTGCCAGCAGTGACTCGTGGGGAAACACTGAAGCTTTCTTT

D gene: TRBD1
V gene: TRBV5-1
J gene: TRBJ2-2
clone size: -
CDR3 protein: CASSADRGDTGELFF
CDR3 DNA: TGCGCCAGCAGCGCGGACAGGGGGGACACCGGGGAGCTGTTTTTT

D gene: -
V gene: TRBV7-9
J gene: TRBJ1-5
clone size: few
CDR3 protein: CASSAGHSNQPQHF
CDR3 DNA: TGTGCCAGCAGTGCCGGACATAGCAATCAGCCCCAGCATTTT

D gene: -
V gene: TRBV6-5
J gene: TRBJ1-6
clone size: few
CDR3 protein: CASSYSWASYNSPLHF
CDR3 DNA: TGTGCCAGCAGTTACTCGTGGGCATCCTATAATTCACCCCTCCACTTT

D gene: -
V gene: TRBV2
J gene: TRBJ2-1
clone size: -
CDR3 protein: CASSGQYEQFF
CDR3 DNA: TGTGCCAGCAGTGGACAATATGAGCAGTTCTTC